This T cell receptor (beta chain) was sequenced for a study of regulatory and conventional T cells in RAG deficiency. Germline CDR1 reads MNHNS; CDR2 reads SASEGT. After removal of 3 bases from V and 4 bases from J, the junction contained 3 bases not matched to a gene. This CDR3 region has 15 residues. Clones were read by immunoSEQ multiplex PCR, and TCRdb kept only the in-frame ones, dropping some. This table has some 22,000 clones, approximately 93% appearing once. Genomic DNA came from blood conventional CD4+ T cells gated CD25-low CD127-high. This clone is a singleton in its sample. The data also belong to a second study, concerning regulatory T cells. That source reports: The PCR used 52 TRBV and 13 TRBJ primers.

The sequence derives from a human donor in good health. J is TRBJ2-1 and V is TRBV6-1, with 10 positions matching TRBD2. The material sequenced was CD4+ T cells sorted from blood. The CDR3 DNA reads TGTGCCAGCAGTGAGTCGGGACTAGCGTACAATGAGCAGTTCTTC. Translation: CASSESGLAYNEQFF.